A single sample gave rise to the 16 T cell receptor beta chains below, sequenced in a study of B cell selection in AIRE deficiency (dated by TCRdb to about 2019). Library preparation was by the immunoSEQ multiplex PCR assay. TCRdb stores this immuneACCESS table with in-frame sequences only. Part of the clones is absent; in the studies checked, under half of the shortfall reflects unresolved V genes, and no reason is known for the rest. This sample is represented by fewer than 25,000 clones; nearly 95% of them were singletons. Approximately 1.5% of the sample belongs to the ten largest clones. Regulatory T cells were sorted as CD4+CD25hiCD127low/negative cells. The sequencing sample was made of CD4+CD25+ Tregs sorted from PBMCs. Receptors were obtained from a human donor in good health.

The chain employs TRBV6-5 and TRBJ1-1; D call uncertain. CDR3 length: 14 residues. V dropped 10 bases and J dropped 1 base, with 16 bases sitting between them. In germline, CDR1 is MNHEY, CDR2 SVGAGI. Here the CDR3 reads CAISPAGWNTEAFF. The CDR3 DNA is TGTGCCATCAGCCCGGCAGGATGGAACACTGAAGCTTTCTTT.

The CDR3 sequence: CASSTPLAEPYEQYF. As DNA, the CDR3 is TGTGCCAGCAGTACCCCCCTAGCGGAGCCCTACGAGCAGTACTTC. The chain carries TRBV6-6 and TRBJ2-7, with TRBD2 identical over 7 bases. This CDR3 comprises 15 residues. Germline assignment: CDR1 MNHNY and CDR2 SVGAGI (reference sequence). V lost 5 bases to trimming and J lost 2 bases; unmatched junction nucleotides: 9.

V gene TRBV30 combines with J gene TRBJ2-7, with TRBD2 matching over 13 bases. The CDR3 has 14 amino acids. Looked up from germline, CDR1 is GTSNPN and CDR2 is SVGIG (reference sequence). J was trimmed by 7 bases and V by 0 bases; bases with no gene match: 3. The CDR3 sequence: CAWSVLAGGSEQYF. The CDR3 nucleotides read TGTGCCTGGAGTGTACTAGCGGGAGGGTCTGAGCAGTACTTC.

This chain connects TRBV23-1 to TRBJ1-5, with D unclear. TRBV23-1 falls under the ORF class, with uncertain function. Trimming cost V 4 bases and J 2 bases, with 9 bases left between them. This CDR3 region has 14 residues. DNA of the CDR3: TGCGCCAGCAGTCCGGGCAGAGGCAATCAGCCCCAGCATTTT. This codes for CASSPGRGNQPQHF.

The V and J genes are TRBV10-3 and TRBJ1-1; D gene uncertain. The germline V gene has CDR1 ENHRY and CDR2 SYGVKD. The V gene lost 7 bases and the J gene lost 2 bases, with 11 bases spanning the gap. This CDR3 region has 13 residues. The CDR3 loop is CAITRSYNTEAFF. CDR3 DNA sequence: TGTGCCATCACGAGGAGTTATAACACTGAAGCTTTCTTT.

V is TRBV5-1 and J is TRBJ1-1; TRBD1 might be the D (5 bases). The V and J ends lost 2 bases and 5 bases respectively, with 13 bases between them. This CDR3 contains 14 residues. CDR1 SGHRS and CDR2 YFSETQ come from the germline V gene. Written as DNA, the CDR3 is TGCGCCAGCAGCTTCGGCAGGGTGGGGACTGAAGCTTTCTTT. It specifies CASSFGRVGTEAFF.

V is TRBV7-9 and J is TRBJ2-1, with 11 bases lining up with TRBD1. In germline, CDR1 is SEHNR, CDR2 FQNEAQ (reference sequence). With V trimmed by 5 bases and J by 5 bases, 8 bases remained unmatched. This CDR3 contains 16 residues. CDR3 nucleotide sequence: TGTGCCAGCAGCGCAGATGGACAGGGGGCTCACAATGAGCAGTTCTTC. Its translation: CASSADGQGAHNEQFF.

This clone was recorded once. The rearrangement joins TRBV28 to TRBJ1-2; D is ambiguous. V lost 6 bases and J lost 7, with 18 bases in between. Germline-derived CDR1 and CDR2 are MDHEN and SYDVKM. The CDR3 spans 14 residues. The CDR3 DNA reads TGTGCCAGCAGCCCTACGGGATATTCGGGTGGCTACACCTTC. This codes for CASSPTGYSGGYTF.

The rearrangement joins TRBV2 to TRBJ1-1; possible D gene TRBD1, 5 bases. CDR1 is SNHLY and CDR2 is FYNNEI in the germline V gene. The CDR3 extends over 17 amino acids. Trimming removed 2 bases at V and 5 bases at J, with 21 bases between. CDR3: CASSERGPGRVRTEAFF. As DNA, the CDR3 is TGTGCCAGCAGTGAAAGGGGTCCAGGGAGGGTCAGGACTGAAGCTTTCTTT.

The gene calls are TRBV11-2 and TRBJ1-4; D unresolved. V was clipped by 4 bases and J by 0 bases, with 9 bases between them. The CDR3 consists of 15 residues. Germline lookup yields CDR1 SGHAT and CDR2 FQNNGV. The CDR3 sequence is CASSSQSATNEKLFF. Written as DNA, the CDR3 is TGTGCCAGCAGCTCTCAGAGTGCAACTAATGAAAAACTGTTTTTT.

The rearrangement joins TRBV5-5 to TRBJ2-7; a weak D match, TRBD1 (5 bases). This CDR3 spans 14 amino acids. V dropped 1 base and J dropped 2 bases, with 10 bases sitting between them. From germline, CDR1 is SGHKS and CDR2 YYEKEE (reference sequence). The CDR3 here is CASSLQGGAYEQYF. CDR3 DNA: TGTGCCAGCAGCTTGCAGGGCGGTGCCTACGAGCAGTACTTC.

This chain uses TRBV7-9 with TRBJ2-1, with TRBD2 identical over 11 bases. V lost 4 bases and J lost 4; bases outside the gene matches: 9. Germline CDR1 SEHNR, CDR2 FQNEAQ (reference sequence). The CDR3 loop spans 17 amino acids. Written as DNA, the CDR3 is TGTGCCAGCAGCTACCGGATTGGGACTAGCGGATACAATGAGCAGTTCTTC. Protein sequence: CASSYRIGTSGYNEQFF. The whole variable domain, remainder taken from reference TRBV7-9 and TRBJ2-1, is DTGVSQNPRHKITKRGQNVTFRCDPISEHNRLYWYRQTLGQGPEFLTYFQNEAQLEKSRLLSDRFSAERPKGSFSTLEIQRTEQGDSAMYLCASSYRIGTSGYNEQFFGPGTRLTVL.

This chain uses TRBV5-8 with TRBJ2-4; D is possibly TRBD1 or TRBD2 (5 bases each). This CDR3 is 15 amino acids long. With 4 bases removed from V and 0 bases from J, the gap between germline ends came to 11 bases. Germline CDR1 and CDR2: SGHTS and YDEGEE. Here the CDR3 reads CASSQEGRAKNIQYF. As DNA, the CDR3 is TGTGCCAGCAGCCAAGAGGGGCGAGCCAAAAACATTCAGTACTTC. The entire variable domain, with the rest obtained from reference TRBV5-8 and TRBJ2-4, is as follows: EAGVTQSPTHLIKTRGQQATLRCSPISGHTSVYWYQQALGLGLQFLLWYDEGEERNRGNFPPRFSGRQFPNYSSELNVNALELEDSALYLCASSQEGRAKNIQYFGAGTRLSVL.

The V call is TRBV6-1, the J call TRBJ2-3; D might be TRBD1 or TRBD2, each matching 5 bases. There are 14 residues in the CDR3. The germline V gene encodes CDR1 MNHNS and CDR2 SASEGT. Deletions cut 5 bases from V and 7 bases from J, with 16 bases between. The CDR3 DNA follows: TGTGCCAGCAGTTCCTGGGACGGGGAAAATACGCAGTATTTT. The encoded protein is CASSSWDGENTQYF.

Here the CDR3 reads CASSDGTGDIQYF. The CDR3 region has the DNA TGCGCCAGCAGCGACGGGACAGGCGACATTCAGTACTTC. V and J are TRBV10-2 and TRBJ2-4, with 8 bases lining up with TRBD1. This CDR3 is 13 amino acids long. The junction had 6 bases not matched to a gene; V was cut back by 6 bases and J by 8 bases. Looked up from germline, CDR1 is WSHSY and CDR2 is SAAADI.

The chain uses TRBV11-3 and TRBJ2-3, with D uncertain. Trimming took 4 bases from V and 5 from J, leaving 4 bases between them. The CDR3 has 11 residues. CDR1 and CDR2 (germline): SGHNT, YENEEA. The CDR3 here is CASSSEDTQYF. The DNA of the CDR3 is TGTGCCAGCAGCTCCGAAGATACGCAGTATTTT.